This TCR beta chain comes out of a study of CXCR3-negative and CXCR3-positive naive CD8 T cells. Study-wide results and caveats: Similar TRBV-TRBJ gene usage was seen in naive CXCR3-negative and CXCR3-positive cells, but not in memory cells.

TRB cDNA was prepared as libraries by UMI-labeled 5' RACE. TCRdb re-called the 5' RACE reads and gives one entry per CDR3 protein, without DNA. This table holds about 130,000 distinct CDR3 sequences. Concerning this clonotype itself: Its matching antigen is unknown.

The CDR3 length is 13 residues. Germline-derived CDR1 and CDR2 are MGHDK and SYGVNS. The sequence was collected from a human donor in good health. Some clones in this sample may be carry-over from other donors' samples. Sample: naive CXCR3- CD8+ T cells from blood. Regarding subset: CD45RO-CCR7+CD27+CD95- naive CD8+ T cells lacking CXCR3 (TNR3-). The chain couples TRBV25-1 to TRBJ1-1. This CDR3 reads CASSEYKATEAFF.